Here is one TCR beta chain with its context. MiXCR, applied by TCRdb to the RT-PCR reads, yields one record per CDR3 protein. The sample carries roughly 21,000 distinct CDR3 sequences, around 30% recorded once. This sample is part of a study of patients and donors after allogeneic stem cell transplantation. The germline V gene encodes CDR1 MDHEN and CDR2 SYDVKM. The CDR3 length is 14 residues. Unmatched junction bases numbered 7, after V lost 3 bases and J lost 8 bases. The chain couples TRBV28 to TRBJ1-5; 7 nucleotides line up with TRBD1. Sequencing was performed on blood, either unsorted or a sorted T cell fraction (not recorded which). This TCR derives from a human donor who was either an allogeneic HSCT recipient or a stem cell or donor lymphocyte infusion donor (not recorded which). It is not recorded whose cells these are; they may come from a transplant donor. CDR3 in DNA: TGTGCCAGCAGTTTTCAGACAGGGATGAAGCCCCAGCATTTT. Translated: CASSFQTGMKPQHF.